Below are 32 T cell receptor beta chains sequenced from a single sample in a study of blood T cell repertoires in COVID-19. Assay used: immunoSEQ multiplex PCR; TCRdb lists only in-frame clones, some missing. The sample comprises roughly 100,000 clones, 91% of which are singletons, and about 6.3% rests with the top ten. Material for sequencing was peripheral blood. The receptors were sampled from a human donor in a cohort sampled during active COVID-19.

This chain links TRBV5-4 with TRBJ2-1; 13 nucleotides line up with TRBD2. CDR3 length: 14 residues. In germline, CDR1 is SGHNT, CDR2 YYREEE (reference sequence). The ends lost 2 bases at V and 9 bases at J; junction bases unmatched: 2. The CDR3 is CASSFRLAGGEQFF. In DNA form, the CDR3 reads TGTGCCAGCAGCTTTCGACTAGCGGGGGGTGAGCAGTTCTTC.

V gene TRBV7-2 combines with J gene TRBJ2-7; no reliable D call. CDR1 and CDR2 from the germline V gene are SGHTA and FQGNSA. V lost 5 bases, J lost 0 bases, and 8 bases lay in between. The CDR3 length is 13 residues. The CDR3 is CASSLLASYEQYF. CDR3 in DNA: TGTGCCAGCAGCCTCCTGGCCTCCTACGAGCAGTACTTC.

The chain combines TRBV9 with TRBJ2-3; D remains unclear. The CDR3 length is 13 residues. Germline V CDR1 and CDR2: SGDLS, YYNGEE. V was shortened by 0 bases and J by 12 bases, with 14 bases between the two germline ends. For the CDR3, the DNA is TGTGCCAGCAGCGTAGACCCCAGCGAGGTACAGTATTTT. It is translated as CASSVDPSEVQYF.

The CDR3 DNA follows: TGTGCCAGCAGCTTAGGAGGGGGCGCAGGCAATCAGCCCCAGCATTTT. The encoded protein is CASSLGGGAGNQPQHF. The chain combines TRBV13 with TRBJ1-5; 7 bases are shared with TRBD1. Per germline, CDR1 PRHDT and CDR2 FYEKMQ (reference sequence). J lost 2 bases, V lost 0 bases, and 4 bases had no gene match. The CDR3 length is 16 residues.

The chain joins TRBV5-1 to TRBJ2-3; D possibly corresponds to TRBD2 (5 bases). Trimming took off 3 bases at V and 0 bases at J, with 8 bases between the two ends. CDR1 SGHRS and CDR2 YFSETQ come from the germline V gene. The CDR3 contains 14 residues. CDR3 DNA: TGCGCCAGCAGCTCCTGGACTAGCACAGATACGCAGTATTTT. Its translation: CASSSWTSTDTQYF.

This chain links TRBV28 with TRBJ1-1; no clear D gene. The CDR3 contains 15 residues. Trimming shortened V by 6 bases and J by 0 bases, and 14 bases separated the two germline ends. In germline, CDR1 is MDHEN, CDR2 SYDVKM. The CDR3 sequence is CASSLTGVMNTEAFF. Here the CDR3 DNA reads TGTGCCAGCAGCCTCACGGGTGTAATGAACACTGAAGCTTTCTTT.

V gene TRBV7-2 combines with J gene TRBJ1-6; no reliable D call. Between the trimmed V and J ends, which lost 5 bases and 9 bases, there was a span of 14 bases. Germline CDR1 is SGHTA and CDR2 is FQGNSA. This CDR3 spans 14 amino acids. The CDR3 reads CASSGGPRASPLHF. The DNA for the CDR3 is TGTGCCAGCAGCGGAGGGCCCCGGGCTTCACCCCTCCACTTT. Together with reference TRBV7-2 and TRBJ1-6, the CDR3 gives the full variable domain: GAGVSQSPSNKVTEKGKDVELRCDPISGHTALYWYRQSLGQGLEFLIYFQGNSAPDKSGLPSDRFSAERTGGSVSTLTIQRTQQEDSAVYLCASSGGPRASPLHFGNGTRLTVT.

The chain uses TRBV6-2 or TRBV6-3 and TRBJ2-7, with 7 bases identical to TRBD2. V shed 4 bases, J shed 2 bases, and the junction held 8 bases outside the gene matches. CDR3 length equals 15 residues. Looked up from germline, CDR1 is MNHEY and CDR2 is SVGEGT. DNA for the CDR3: TGTGCCAGCAGTTCCATCCGGGGGGTAGCCTACGAGCAGTACTTC. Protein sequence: CASSSIRGVAYEQYF.

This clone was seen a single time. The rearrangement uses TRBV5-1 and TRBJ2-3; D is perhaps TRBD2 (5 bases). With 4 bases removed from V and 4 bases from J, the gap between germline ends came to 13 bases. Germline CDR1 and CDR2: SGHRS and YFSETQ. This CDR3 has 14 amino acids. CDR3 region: CASSPRTASDTQYF. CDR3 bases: TGCGCCAGCAGCCCAAGGACTGCCTCAGATACGCAGTATTTT.

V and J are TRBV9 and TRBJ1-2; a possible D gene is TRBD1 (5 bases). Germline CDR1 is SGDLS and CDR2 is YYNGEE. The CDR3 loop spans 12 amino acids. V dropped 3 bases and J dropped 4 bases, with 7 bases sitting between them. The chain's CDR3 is CASSGQIYGYTF. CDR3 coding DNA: TGTGCCAGCAGCGGACAGATCTATGGCTACACCTTC.

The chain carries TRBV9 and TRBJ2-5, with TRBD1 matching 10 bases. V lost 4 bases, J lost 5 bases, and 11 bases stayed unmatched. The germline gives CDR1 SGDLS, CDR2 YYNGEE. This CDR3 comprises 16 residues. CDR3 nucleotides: TGTGCCAGCAGCTTGACCGGGACAGGGGAGTCTGAGACCCAGTACTTC. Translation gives CASSLTGTGESETQYF.

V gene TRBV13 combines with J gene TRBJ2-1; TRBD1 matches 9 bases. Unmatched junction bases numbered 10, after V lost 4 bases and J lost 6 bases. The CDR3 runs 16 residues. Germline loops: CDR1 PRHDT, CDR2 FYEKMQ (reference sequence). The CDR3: CASSSPGQGLGNEQFF. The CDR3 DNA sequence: TGTGCCAGCAGCTCGCCGGGACAGGGTCTTGGCAATGAGCAGTTCTTC.

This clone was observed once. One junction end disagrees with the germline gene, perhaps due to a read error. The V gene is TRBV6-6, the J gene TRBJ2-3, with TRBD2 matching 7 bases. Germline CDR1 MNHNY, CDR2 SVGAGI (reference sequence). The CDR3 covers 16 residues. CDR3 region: CASTYVREVRTDTQYF. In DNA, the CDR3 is TGTGCCAGCACTTACGTTCGGGAGGTCAGGACAGATACGCAGTATTTT.

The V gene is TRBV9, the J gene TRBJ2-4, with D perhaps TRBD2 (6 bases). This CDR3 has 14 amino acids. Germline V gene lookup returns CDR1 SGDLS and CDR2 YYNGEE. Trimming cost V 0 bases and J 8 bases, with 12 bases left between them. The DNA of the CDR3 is TGTGCCAGCAGCGTAGGAGGAGGGGAGGACATTCAGTACTTC. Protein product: CASSVGGGEDIQYF.

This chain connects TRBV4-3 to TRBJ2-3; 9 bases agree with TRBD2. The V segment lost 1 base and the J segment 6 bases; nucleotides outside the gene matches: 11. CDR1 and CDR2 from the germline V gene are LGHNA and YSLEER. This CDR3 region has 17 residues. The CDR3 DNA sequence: TGCGCCAGCAGCCAAGGGGAAAAGCGGGAGGTCGTGGATACGCAGTATTTT. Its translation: CASSQGEKREVVDTQYF.

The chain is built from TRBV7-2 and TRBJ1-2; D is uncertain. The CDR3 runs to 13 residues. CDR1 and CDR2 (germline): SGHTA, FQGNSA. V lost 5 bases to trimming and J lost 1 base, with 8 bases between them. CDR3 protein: CASSLRINYGYTF. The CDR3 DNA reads TGTGCCAGCAGCCTCAGAATTAACTATGGCTACACCTTC.

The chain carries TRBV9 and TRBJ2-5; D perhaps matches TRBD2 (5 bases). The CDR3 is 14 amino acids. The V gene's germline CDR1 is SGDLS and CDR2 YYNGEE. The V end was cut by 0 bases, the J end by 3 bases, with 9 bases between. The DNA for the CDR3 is TGTGCCAGCAGCGTAGATCTAGCTAAAGAGACCCAGTACTTC. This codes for CASSVDLAKETQYF.

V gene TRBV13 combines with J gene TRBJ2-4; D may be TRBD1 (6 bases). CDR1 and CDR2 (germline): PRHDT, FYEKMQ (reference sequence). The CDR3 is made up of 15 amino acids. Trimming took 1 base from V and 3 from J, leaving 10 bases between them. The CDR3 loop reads CASSLEGGGKNIQYF. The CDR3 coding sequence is TGTGCCAGCAGCTTAGAAGGGGGTGGCAAAAACATTCAGTACTTC.

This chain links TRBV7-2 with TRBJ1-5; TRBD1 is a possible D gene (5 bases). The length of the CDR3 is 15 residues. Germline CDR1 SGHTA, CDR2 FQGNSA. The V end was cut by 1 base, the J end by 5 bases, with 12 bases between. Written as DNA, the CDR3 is TGTGCCAGCAGCTTAGAGGCGACAGCTTATCAGCCCCAGCATTTT. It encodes CASSLEATAYQPQHF.

The chain's CDR3 is CAITRGTSGRANEQYF. In DNA form, the CDR3 reads TGTGCCATCACTCGGGGGACTAGCGGGAGGGCCAACGAGCAGTACTTC. The V gene is TRBV10-3, the J gene TRBJ2-7; 16 positions agree with TRBD2. The CDR3 runs 16 residues. Germline V gene lookup returns CDR1 ENHRY and CDR2 SYGVKD. The junction had 8 bases not matched to a gene; V was cut back by 7 bases and J by 5 bases.

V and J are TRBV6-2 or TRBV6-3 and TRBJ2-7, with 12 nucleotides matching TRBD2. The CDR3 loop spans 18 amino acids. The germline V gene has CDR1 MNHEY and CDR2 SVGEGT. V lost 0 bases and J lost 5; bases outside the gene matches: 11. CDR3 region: CASSYSMGLRLAGDEQYF. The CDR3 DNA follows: TGTGCCAGCAGTTACTCGATGGGGCTGAGACTAGCGGGGGACGAGCAGTACTTC.

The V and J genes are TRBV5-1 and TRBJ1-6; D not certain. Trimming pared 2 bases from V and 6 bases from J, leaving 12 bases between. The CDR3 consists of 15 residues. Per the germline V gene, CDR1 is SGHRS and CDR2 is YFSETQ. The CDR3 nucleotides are TGCGCCAGCAGCTTTATGAGCAGAGGTAATTCACCCCTCCACTTT. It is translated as CASSFMSRGNSPLHF.

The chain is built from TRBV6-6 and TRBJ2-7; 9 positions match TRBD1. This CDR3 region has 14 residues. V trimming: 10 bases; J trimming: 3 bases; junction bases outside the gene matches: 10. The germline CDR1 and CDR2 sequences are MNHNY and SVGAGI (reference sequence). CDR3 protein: CAIQEGQGIYEQYF. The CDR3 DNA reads TGTGCCATCCAGGAGGGACAGGGAATCTACGAGCAGTACTTC.

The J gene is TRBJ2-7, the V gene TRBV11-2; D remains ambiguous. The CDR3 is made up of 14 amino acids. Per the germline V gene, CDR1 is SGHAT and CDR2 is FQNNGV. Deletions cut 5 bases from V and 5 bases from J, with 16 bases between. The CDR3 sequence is CASSLPPGRNEQYF. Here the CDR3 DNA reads TGTGCCAGCAGCCTCCCCCCGGGTCGCAACGAGCAGTACTTC. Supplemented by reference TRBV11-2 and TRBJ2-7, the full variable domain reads EAGVAQSPRYKIIEKRQSVAFWCNPISGHATLYWYQQILGQGPKLLIQFQNNGVVDDSQLPKDRFSAERLKGVDSTLKIQPAKLEDSAVYLCASSLPPGRNEQYFGPGTRLTVT.

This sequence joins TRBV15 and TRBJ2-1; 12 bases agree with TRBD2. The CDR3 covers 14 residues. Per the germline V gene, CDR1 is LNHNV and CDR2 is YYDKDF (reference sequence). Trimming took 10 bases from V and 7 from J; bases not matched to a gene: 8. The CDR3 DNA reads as TGTGCCAGCGGAGGACTAGCGGGACGGAATGAGCAGTTCTTC. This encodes CASGGLAGRNEQFF.

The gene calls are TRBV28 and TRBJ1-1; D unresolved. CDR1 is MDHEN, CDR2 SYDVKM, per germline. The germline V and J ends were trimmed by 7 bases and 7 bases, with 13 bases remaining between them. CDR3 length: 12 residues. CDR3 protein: CASKVVRDEAFF. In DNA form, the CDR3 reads TGTGCCAGCAAGGTTGTTCGGGATGAAGCTTTCTTT.

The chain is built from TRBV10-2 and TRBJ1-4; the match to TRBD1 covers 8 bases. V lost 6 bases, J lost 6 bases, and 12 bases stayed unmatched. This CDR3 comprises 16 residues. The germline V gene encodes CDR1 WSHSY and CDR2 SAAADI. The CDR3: CASSLHNRGQDEKLFF. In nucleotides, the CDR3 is TGCGCCAGCAGCTTACACAACCGGGGACAGGATGAAAAACTGTTTTTT.

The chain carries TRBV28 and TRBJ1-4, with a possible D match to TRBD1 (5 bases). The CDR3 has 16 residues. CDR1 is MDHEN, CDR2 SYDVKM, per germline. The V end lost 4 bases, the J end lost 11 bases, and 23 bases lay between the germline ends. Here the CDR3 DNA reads TGTGCCAGCAGTTCCGCCCCCGGGGCAGGGAGGGAGAAACTGTTTTTT. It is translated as CASSSAPGAGREKLFF.

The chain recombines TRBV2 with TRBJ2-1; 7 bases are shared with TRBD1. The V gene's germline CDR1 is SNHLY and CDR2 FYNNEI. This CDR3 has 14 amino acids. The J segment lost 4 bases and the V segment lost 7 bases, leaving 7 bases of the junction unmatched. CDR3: CASKQDRSYNEQFF. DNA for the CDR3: TGTGCCAGCAAGCAGGACAGGAGTTACAATGAGCAGTTCTTC.

The chain's CDR3 is CASSPPARVNSNQPQHF. The DNA for the CDR3 is TGTGCCAGCTCACCACCGGCCAGGGTCAATAGCAATCAGCCCCAGCATTTT. The chain employs TRBV18 and TRBJ1-5; perhaps TRBD1 as D (5 bases). Germline V lookup: CDR1 KGHSH, CDR2 LQKENI. V was clipped by 0 bases and J by 0 bases, with 12 bases between them. This CDR3 contains 17 residues.

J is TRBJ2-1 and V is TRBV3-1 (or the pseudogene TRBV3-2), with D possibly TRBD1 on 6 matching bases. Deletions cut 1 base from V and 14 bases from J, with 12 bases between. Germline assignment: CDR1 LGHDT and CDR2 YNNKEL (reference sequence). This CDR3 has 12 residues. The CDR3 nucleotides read TGTGCCAGCAGCCAAGTTCCAGGGGCGAAGTTCTTC. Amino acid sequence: CASSQVPGAKFF.

The CDR3 DNA reads as TGTGCCAGCAGTGAGGGACTAGCGGGGGGAGATACGCAGTATTTT. As protein: CASSEGLAGGDTQYF. This chain connects TRBV6-4 to TRBJ2-3; 15 nucleotides agree with TRBD2. J gave up 5 bases and V 3 bases, and 0 bases lay outside the gene matches. Germline V CDR1 and CDR2: MRHNA, SNTAGT. The CDR3 loop spans 15 amino acids.